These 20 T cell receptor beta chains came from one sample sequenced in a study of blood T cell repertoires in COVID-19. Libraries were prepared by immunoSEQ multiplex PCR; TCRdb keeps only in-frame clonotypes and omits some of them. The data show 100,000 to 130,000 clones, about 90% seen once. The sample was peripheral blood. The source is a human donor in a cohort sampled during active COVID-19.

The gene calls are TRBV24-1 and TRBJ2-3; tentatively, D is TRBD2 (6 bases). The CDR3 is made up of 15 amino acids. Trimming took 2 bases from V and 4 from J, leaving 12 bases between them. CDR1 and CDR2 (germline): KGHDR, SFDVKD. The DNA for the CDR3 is TGTGCCACCAGTGATTGGGGAGGAGGCCCAGATACGCAGTATTTT. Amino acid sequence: CATSDWGGGPDTQYF.

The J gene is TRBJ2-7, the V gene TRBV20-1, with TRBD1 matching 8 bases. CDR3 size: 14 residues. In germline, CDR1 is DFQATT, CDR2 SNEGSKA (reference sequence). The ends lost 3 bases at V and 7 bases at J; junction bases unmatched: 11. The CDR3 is CSASQDGRGQEQYF. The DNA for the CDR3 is TGCAGTGCTAGTCAGGACGGCAGGGGGCAAGAGCAGTACTTC.

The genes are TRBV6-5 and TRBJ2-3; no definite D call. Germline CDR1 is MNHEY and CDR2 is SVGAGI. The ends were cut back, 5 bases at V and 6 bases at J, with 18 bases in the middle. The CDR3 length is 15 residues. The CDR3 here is CASSRVLGWADTQYF. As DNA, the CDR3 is TGTGCCAGCAGTCGAGTCCTCGGCTGGGCTGATACGCAGTATTTT.

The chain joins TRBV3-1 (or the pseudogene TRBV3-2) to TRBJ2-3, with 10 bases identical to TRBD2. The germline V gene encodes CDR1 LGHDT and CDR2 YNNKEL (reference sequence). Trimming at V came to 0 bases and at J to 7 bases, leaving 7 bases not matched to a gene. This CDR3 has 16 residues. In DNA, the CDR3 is TGTGCCAGCAGCCAAGATTCTAGCGGGAGAGATTATACGCAGTATTTT. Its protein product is CASSQDSSGRDYTQYF.

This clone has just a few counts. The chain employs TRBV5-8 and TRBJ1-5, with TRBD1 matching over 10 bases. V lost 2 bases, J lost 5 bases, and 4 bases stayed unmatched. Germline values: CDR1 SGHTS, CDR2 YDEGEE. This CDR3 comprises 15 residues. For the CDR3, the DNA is TGTGCCAGCAGCTTTGGACAGGGGGGATATCAGCCCCAGCATTTT. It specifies CASSFGQGGYQPQHF.

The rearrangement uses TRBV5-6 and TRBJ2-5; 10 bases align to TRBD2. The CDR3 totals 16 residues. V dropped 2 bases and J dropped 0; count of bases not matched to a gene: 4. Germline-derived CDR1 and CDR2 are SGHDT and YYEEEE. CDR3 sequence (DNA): TGTGCCAGCAGCTTCACTAGCGGGGCGTACCAAGAGACCCAGTACTTC. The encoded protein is CASSFTSGAYQETQYF.

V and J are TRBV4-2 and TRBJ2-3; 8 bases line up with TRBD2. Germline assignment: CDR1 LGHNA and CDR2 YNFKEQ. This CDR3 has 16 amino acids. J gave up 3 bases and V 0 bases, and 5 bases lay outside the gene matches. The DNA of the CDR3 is TGTGCCAGCAGCCAAGACCCCCGGGGGGGTACAGATACGCAGTATTTT. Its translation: CASSQDPRGGTDTQYF.

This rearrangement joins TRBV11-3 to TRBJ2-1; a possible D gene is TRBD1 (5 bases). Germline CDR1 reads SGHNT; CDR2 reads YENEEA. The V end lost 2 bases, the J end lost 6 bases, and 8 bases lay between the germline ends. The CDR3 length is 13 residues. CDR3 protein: CASSLFDSNEQFF. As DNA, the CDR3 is TGTGCCAGCAGCTTATTTGACAGCAATGAGCAGTTCTTC. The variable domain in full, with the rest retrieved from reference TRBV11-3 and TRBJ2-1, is EAGVVQSPRYKIIEKKQPVAFWCNPISGHNTLYWYLQNLGQGPELLIRYENEEAVDDSQLPKDRFSAERLKGVDSTLKIQPAELGDSAVYLCASSLFDSNEQFFGPGTRLTVL.

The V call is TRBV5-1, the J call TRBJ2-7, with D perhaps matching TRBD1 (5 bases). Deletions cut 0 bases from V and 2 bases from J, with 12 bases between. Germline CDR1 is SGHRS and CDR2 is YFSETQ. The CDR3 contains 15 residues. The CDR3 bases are TGCGCCAGCAGCTTGGAGGCAGGGCCAACCTACGAGCAGTACTTC. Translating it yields CASSLEAGPTYEQYF. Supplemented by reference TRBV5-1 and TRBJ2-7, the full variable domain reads KAGVTQTPRYLIKTRGQQVTLSCSPISGHRSVSWYQQTPGQGLQFLFEYFSETQRNKGNFPGRFSGRQFSNSRSEMNVSTLELGDSALYLCASSLEAGPTYEQYFGPGTRLTVT.

This chain's CDR3 is CASSLGLNSYEQYF. DNA of the CDR3: TGTGCCAGCAGCTTGGGGCTCAACTCCTACGAGCAGTACTTC. The chain has TRBV5-4 and TRBJ2-7; D remains unclear. The germline gives CDR1 SGHNT, CDR2 YYREEE (reference sequence). The CDR3 contains 14 residues. V was cut by 0 bases and J by 0 bases, with 7 bases left in between.

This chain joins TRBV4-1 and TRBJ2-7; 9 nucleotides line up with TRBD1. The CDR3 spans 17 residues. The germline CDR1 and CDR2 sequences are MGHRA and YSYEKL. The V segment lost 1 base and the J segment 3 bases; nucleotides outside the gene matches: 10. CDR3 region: CASSQVFPTGGFYEQYF. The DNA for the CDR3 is TGCGCCAGCAGCCAAGTCTTCCCCACAGGGGGCTTCTACGAGCAGTACTTC.

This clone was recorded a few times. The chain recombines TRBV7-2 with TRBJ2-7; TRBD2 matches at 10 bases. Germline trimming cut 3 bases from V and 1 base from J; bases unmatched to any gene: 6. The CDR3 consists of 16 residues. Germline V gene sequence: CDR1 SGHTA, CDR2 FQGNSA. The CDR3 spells CASSFDSGGLSYEQYF. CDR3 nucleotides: TGTGCCAGCAGCTTCGATAGCGGGGGGTTATCCTACGAGCAGTACTTC.

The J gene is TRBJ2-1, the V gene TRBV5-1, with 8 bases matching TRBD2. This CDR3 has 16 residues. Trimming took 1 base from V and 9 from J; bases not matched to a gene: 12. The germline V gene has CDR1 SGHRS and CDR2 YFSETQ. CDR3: CASSLSRSGSTSEQFF. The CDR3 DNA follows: TGCGCCAGCAGCTTGTCGAGAAGCGGGAGCACCAGTGAGCAGTTCTTC.

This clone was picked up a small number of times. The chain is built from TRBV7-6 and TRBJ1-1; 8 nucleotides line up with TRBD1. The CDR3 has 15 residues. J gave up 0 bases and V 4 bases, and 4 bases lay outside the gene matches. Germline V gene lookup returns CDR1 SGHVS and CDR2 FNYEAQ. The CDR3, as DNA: TGTGCCAGCAGCTCCCGACAGGGGATGAACACTGAAGCTTTCTTT. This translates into CASSSRQGMNTEAFF.

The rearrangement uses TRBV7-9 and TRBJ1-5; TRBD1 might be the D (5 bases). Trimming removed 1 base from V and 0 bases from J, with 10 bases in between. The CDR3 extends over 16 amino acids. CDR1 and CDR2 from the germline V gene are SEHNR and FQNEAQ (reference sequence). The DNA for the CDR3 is TGTGCCAGCAGCTTAGTGGGGGGGATTAGCAATCAGCCCCAGCATTTT. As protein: CASSLVGGISNQPQHF. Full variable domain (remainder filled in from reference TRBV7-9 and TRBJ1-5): DTGVSQNPRHKITKRGQNVTFRCDPISEHNRLYWYRQTLGQGPEFLTYFQNEAQLEKSRLLSDRFSAERPKGSFSTLEIQRTEQGDSAMYLCASSLVGGISNQPQHFGDGTRLSIL.

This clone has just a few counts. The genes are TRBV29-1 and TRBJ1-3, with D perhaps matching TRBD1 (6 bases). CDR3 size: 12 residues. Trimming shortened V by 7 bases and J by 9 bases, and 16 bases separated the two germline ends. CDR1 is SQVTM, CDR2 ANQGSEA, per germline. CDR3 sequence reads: CSATGSRGTIYF. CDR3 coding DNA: TGCAGCGCTACAGGGTCTAGAGGCACCATATATTTT.

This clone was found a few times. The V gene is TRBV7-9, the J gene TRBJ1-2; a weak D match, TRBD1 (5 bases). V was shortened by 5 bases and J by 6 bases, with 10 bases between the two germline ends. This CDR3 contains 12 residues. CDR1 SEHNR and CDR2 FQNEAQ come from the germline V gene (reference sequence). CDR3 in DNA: TGTGCCAGCAGCCCGCCGGGGGATGGCTACACCTTC. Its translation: CASSPPGDGYTF.

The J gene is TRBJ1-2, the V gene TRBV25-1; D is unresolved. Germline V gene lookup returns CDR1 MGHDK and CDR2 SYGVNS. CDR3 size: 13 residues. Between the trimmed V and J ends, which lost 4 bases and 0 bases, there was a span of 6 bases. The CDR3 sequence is CASSGPTNYGYTF. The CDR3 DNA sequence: TGTGCCAGCAGTGGGCCGACTAACTATGGCTACACCTTC.

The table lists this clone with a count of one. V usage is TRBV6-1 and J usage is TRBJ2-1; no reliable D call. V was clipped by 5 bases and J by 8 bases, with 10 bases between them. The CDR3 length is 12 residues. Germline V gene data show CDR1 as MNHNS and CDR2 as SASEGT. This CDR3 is CASSPPSDEQFF. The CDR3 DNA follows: TGTGCCAGCAGTCCCCCTAGTGATGAGCAGTTCTTC.

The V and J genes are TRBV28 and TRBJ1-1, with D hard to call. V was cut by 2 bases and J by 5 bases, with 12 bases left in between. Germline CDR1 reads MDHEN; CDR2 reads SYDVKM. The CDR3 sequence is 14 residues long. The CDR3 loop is CASSLAQSHTEAFF. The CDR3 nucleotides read TGTGCCAGCAGTTTAGCACAGTCACATACTGAAGCTTTCTTT.